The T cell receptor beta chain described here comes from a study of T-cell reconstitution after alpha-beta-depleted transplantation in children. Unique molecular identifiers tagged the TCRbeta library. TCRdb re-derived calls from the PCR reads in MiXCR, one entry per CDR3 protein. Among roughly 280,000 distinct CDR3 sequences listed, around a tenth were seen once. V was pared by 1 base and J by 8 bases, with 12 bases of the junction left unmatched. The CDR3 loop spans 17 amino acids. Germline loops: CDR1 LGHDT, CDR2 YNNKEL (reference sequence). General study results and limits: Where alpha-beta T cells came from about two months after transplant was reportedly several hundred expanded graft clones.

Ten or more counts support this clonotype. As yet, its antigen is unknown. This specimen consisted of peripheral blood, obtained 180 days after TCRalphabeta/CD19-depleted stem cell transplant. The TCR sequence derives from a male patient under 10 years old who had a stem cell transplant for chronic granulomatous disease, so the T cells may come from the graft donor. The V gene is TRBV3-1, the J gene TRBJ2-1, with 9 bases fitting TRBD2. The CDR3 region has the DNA TGTGCCAGCAGCCAAGGGAGGTCTAGCGGGAATTGGGATGAGCAGTTCTTC. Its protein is CASSQGRSSGNWDEQFF.